Each of the 15 T cell receptor beta chains below was sequenced from the same sample in a study of breast tumors, draining lymph nodes, adjacent tissues. The lymph nodes were axillary draining lymph nodes from breast cancer patients. Using its own MiXCR run on the multiplex PCR reads, TCRdb lists one record per CDR3 protein. The profile covers approximately 230,000 distinct CDR3 sequences, with under 35% appearing a single time and approximately 3.7% taken by the ten largest. Source material: axillary lymph node tissue. Every receptor here comes from a female donor with breast cancer. Some clones in this sample may be carry-over from other donors' samples.

The V gene is TRBV2, the J gene TRBJ2-7; 11 nucleotides line up with TRBD2. Germline V gene sequence: CDR1 SNHLY, CDR2 FYNNEI. V shed 7 bases and J 3 bases; nucleotides not matched to a gene: 5. CDR3 length equals 14 residues. The CDR3 loop is CASISGRAGYEQYF. The CDR3 DNA sequence: TGTGCCAGCATTAGCGGGAGGGCCGGCTACGAGCAGTACTTC.

The chain recombines TRBV24-1 with TRBJ2-7, with TRBD1 identical over 10 bases. Germline V lookup: CDR1 KGHDR, CDR2 SFDVKD. The V gene end was trimmed by 11 bases and the J gene end by 3 bases; junction bases not matched to a gene: 3. This CDR3 comprises 12 residues. Here the CDR3 DNA reads TGTGCCAACGACAGGGGGCTCTACGAGCAGTACTTC. This translates into CANDRGLYEQYF.

The chain couples TRBV19 to TRBJ2-5, with D possibly TRBD1 on 6 matching bases. Germline assignment: CDR1 LNHDA and CDR2 SQIVND (reference sequence). The CDR3 covers 18 residues. Trimming took off 4 bases at V and 4 bases at J, with 25 bases between the two ends. Written as DNA, the CDR3 is TGTGCCAGTAGTAGGGGACATTCCCATCAAAAAGGAGGAGAGACCCAGTACTTC. Translation: CASSRGHSHQKGGETQYF.

V and J are TRBV7-6 and TRBJ1-4, with D possibly TRBD1 on 6 matching bases. V was pared by 3 bases and J by 5 bases, with 13 bases between. Germline V gene lookup returns CDR1 SGHVS and CDR2 FNYEAQ. This CDR3 spans 15 amino acids. CDR3 sequence reads: CASSFGGPGNEKLFF. CDR3 nucleotide sequence: TGTGCCAGCAGCTTCGGGGGGCCGGGGAATGAAAAACTGTTTTTT.

In this sample, this clonotype turned up many times. V is TRBV7-2 and J is TRBJ2-7; TRBD1 aligns across 10 bases. Germline CDR1 SGHTA, CDR2 FQGNSA. V was clipped by 2 bases and J by 4 bases; unmatched bases: 8. The CDR3 spans 16 residues. CDR3 amino acids: CASSLSWGQGFYEQYF. The DNA for the CDR3 is TGTGCCAGCAGCTTAAGCTGGGGACAGGGGTTTTACGAGCAGTACTTC.

On this clonotype itself: Since the CDR3 does not end with the conserved phenylalanine or tryptophan, this likely comes from a read error. This chain joins TRBV6-1 and TRBJ1-3; D unresolved. Germline lookup yields CDR1 MNHNS and CDR2 SASEGT. Trimming cost V 3 bases and J 2 bases, with 2 bases left between them. This CDR3 contains 12 residues. As DNA, the CDR3 is TGTGCCAGCAGTGAGGCTGGAAACACCATATATTCT. Translated, it gives CASSEAGNTIYS.

This clonotype was seen repeatedly, ten times or more. The rearrangement joins TRBV29-1 to TRBJ2-5; the D is unclear. Germline V gene lookup returns CDR1 SQVTM and CDR2 ANQGSEA. The V end was cut by 4 bases, the J end by 2 bases, with 8 bases between. The CDR3 is made up of 12 amino acids. CDR3 DNA sequence: TGCAGCGTTGCTGTTCGGCAAGAGACCCAGTACTTC. This gives the protein CSVAVRQETQYF.

This clonotype was found many times. This rearrangement joins TRBV2 to TRBJ2-7; 7 bases are a match to TRBD1. The length of the CDR3 is 14 residues. Germline lookup yields CDR1 SNHLY and CDR2 FYNNEI. The V gene end was trimmed by 6 bases and the J gene end by 0 bases; junction bases not matched to a gene: 5. CDR3 loop: CASRGTVTSYEQYF. The DNA for the CDR3 is TGTGCCAGCAGGGGGACAGTTACCTCCTACGAGCAGTACTTC.

There are a few counts of this clonotype. The V and J genes are TRBV3-1 and TRBJ1-4; the D gene is possibly TRBD1 (5 bases). The CDR3 length is 18 residues. Germline CDR1 is LGHDT and CDR2 is YNNKEL (reference sequence). Trimming took 1 base from V and 2 from J, leaving 17 bases between them. The CDR3 here is CASSQGRTTIWTNEKLFF. The CDR3 coding sequence is TGTGCCAGCAGCCAAGGCCGGACAACGATTTGGACTAATGAAAAACTGTTTTTT. The entire variable domain, with the rest obtained from reference TRBV3-1 and TRBJ1-4, is as follows: DTAVSQTPKYLVTQMGNDKSIKCEQNLGHDTMYWYKQDSKKFLKIMFSYNNKELIINETVPNRFSPKSPDKAHLNLHINSLELGDSAVYFCASSQGRTTIWTNEKLFFGSGTQLSVL.

This clonotype was observed many times. The CDR3 reads CASSGRQGSLTGELFF. Here the CDR3 DNA reads TGTGCCAGCAGCGGACGACAGGGGAGTTTGACCGGGGAGCTGTTTTTT. This chain joins TRBV9 and TRBJ2-2; 8 nucleotides match TRBD1. The CDR3 sequence is 16 residues long. Germline V CDR1 and CDR2: SGDLS, YYNGEE. J gave up 5 bases and V 3 bases, and 9 bases lay outside the gene matches.

This chain links TRBV6-6 with TRBJ2-7, with TRBD2 matching 7 bases. With V trimmed by 7 bases and J by 1 base, 10 bases remained unmatched. Germline V gene lookup returns CDR1 MNHNY and CDR2 SVGAGI (reference sequence). This CDR3 is built from 15 residues. CDR3 DNA sequence: TGTGCCAGCAAGGTGAAGGGAGGGGTGTCCTACGAGCAGTACTTC. It is translated as CASKVKGGVSYEQYF.

This clonotype was counted a single time. This chain connects TRBV20-1 to TRBJ2-7; TRBD2 agrees at 7 bases. Germline CDR1 reads DFQATT; CDR2 reads SNEGSKA (reference sequence). This CDR3 is 11 amino acids long. Germline trimming cut 2 bases from V and 8 bases from J; bases unmatched to any gene: 3. Written as DNA, the CDR3 is TGCAGTGCTAGACGGGGGACTAAGCAGTACTTC. Residues: CSARRGTKQYF.

This clonotype was observed at least ten times. The chain recombines TRBV6-5 with TRBJ1-3, with D tentatively TRBD1 (5 bases). Trimming removed 2 bases from V and 4 bases from J, with 15 bases in between. CDR1 is MNHEY and CDR2 is SVGAGI in the germline V gene. There are 16 residues in the CDR3. This CDR3 reads CASSYDAHRLGNTIYF. The CDR3 nucleotides are TGTGCCAGCAGTTACGACGCTCACAGGCTGGGAAACACCATATATTTT.

This clonotype was detected a few times. This chain connects TRBV9 to TRBJ2-3, with a weak D call TRBD1 (6 bases). Germline CDR1 SGDLS, CDR2 YYNGEE. This CDR3 has 15 residues. Trimming left V 0 bases short and J 1 base short, with 9 bases between. CDR3 sequence reads: CASSVEEGGTDTQYF. The DNA of the CDR3 is TGTGCCAGCAGCGTAGAAGAGGGGGGCACAGATACGCAGTATTTT.

The J gene is TRBJ2-1, the V gene TRBV29-1; D uncertain. Germline CDR1 and CDR2: SQVTM and ANQGSEA. The V end was cut by 7 bases, the J end by 5 bases, with 15 bases between. The CDR3 runs 13 residues. For the CDR3, the DNA is TGCAGCGGCGGTGGGGATGGGAACAATGAGCAGTTCTTC. Translated: CSGGGDGNNEQFF.